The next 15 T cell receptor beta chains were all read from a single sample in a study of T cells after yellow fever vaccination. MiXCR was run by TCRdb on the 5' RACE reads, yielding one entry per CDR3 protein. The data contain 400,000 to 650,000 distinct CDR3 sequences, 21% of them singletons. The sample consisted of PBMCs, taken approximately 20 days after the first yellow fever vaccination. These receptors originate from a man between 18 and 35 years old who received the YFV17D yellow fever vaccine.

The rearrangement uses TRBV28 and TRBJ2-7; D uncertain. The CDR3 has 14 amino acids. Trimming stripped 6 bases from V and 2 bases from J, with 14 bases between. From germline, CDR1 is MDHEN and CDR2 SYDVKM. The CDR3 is CASSSNPDPYEQYV. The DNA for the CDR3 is TGTGCCAGCAGCTCAAACCCAGACCCCTACGAGCAGTACGTC.

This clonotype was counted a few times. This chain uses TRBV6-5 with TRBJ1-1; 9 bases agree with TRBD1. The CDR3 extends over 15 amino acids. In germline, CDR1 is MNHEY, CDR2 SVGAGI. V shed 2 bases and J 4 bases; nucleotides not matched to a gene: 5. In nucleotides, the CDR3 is TGTGCCAGCAGTTACAGGACAGGGGCGGGCACTGAAGCTTTCTTT. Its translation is CASSYRTGAGTEAFF.

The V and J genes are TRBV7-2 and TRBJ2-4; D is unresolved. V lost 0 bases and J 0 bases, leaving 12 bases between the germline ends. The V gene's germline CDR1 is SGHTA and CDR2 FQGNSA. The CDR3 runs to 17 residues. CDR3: CASSLAVDRVAKNIQYF. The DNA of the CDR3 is TGTGCCAGCAGCTTAGCGGTGGATAGGGTAGCCAAAAACATTCAGTACTTC.

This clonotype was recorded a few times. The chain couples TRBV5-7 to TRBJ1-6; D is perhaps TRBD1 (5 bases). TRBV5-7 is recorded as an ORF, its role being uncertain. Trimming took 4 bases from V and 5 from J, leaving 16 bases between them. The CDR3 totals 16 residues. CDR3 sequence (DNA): TGTGCCAGCAGCCTTATAGGGACGGGACATAATTCACCCCTCCACTTT. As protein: CASSLIGTGHNSPLHF.

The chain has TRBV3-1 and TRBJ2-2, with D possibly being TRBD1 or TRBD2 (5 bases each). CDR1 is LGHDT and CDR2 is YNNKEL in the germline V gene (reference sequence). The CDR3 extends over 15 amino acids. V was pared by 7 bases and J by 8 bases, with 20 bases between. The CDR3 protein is CASTPGPAGMGELFF. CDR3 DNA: TGTGCCAGCACGCCGGGACCAGCCGGAATGGGGGAGCTGTTTTTT.

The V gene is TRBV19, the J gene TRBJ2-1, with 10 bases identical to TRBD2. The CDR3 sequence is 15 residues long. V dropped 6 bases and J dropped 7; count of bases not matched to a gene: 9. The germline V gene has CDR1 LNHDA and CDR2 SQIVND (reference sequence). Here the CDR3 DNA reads TGTGCCAGTAGGGGCGTACTAGCGGGGTGGAATGAGCAGTTCTTC. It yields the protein CASRGVLAGWNEQFF.

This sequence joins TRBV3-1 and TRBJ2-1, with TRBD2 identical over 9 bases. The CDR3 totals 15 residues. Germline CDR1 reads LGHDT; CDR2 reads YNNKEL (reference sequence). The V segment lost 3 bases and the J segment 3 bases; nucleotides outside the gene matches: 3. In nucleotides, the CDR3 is TGTGCCAGCAGCCAGACTAGCGGAAGCTACAATGAGCAGTTCTTC. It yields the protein CASSQTSGSYNEQFF.

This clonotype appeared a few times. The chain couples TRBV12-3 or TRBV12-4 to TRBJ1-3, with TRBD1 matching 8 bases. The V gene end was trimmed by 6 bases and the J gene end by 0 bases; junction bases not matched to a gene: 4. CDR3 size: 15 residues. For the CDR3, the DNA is TGTGCCAGCAGCCCCGACAGGGGCTCTGGAAACACCATATATTTT. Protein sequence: CASSPDRGSGNTIYF.

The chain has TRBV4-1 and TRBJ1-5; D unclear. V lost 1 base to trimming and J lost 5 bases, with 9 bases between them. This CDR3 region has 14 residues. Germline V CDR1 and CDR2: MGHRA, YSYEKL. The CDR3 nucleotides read TGCGCCAGCAGCCAAGCCACAGTTCATCAGCCCCAGCATTTT. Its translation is CASSQATVHQPQHF.

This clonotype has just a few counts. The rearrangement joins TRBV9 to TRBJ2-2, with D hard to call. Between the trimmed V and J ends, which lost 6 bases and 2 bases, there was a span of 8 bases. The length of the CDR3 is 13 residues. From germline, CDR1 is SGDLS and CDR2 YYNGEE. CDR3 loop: CASKALNTGELFF. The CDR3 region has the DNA TGTGCCAGCAAGGCCCTCAACACCGGGGAGCTGTTTTTT. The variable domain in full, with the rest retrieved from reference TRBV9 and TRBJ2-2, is DSGVTQTPKHLITATGQRVTLRCSPRSGDLSVYWYQQSLDQGLQFLIQYYNGEERAKGNILERFSAQQFPDLHSELNLSSLELGDSALYFCASKALNTGELFFGEGSRLTVL.

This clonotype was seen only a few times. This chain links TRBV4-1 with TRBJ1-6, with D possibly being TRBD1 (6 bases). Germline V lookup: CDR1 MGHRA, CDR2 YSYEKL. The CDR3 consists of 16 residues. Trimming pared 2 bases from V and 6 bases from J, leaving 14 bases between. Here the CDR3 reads CASSQLEQGGNSPLHF. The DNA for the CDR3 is TGCGCCAGCAGCCAACTCGAACAGGGAGGTAATTCACCCCTCCACTTT.

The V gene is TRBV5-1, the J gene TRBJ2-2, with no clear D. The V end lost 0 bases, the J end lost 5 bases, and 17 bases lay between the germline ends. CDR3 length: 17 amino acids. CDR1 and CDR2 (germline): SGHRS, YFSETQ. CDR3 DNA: TGCGCCAGCAGCTTGGTGTTCGGGCGGATGAGGACCGGGGAGCTGTTTTTT. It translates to CASSLVFGRMRTGELFF.

This chain's CDR3 is CASSLDRLVSYNEQFF. CDR3 nucleotide sequence: TGTGCCAGCAGCTTGGATCGACTAGTCTCCTACAATGAGCAGTTCTTC. V and J are TRBV5-4 and TRBJ2-1; the D gene is possibly TRBD2 (6 bases). Trimming stripped 0 bases from V and 0 bases from J, with 10 bases between. Germline CDR1 SGHNT, CDR2 YYREEE (reference sequence). This CDR3 contains 16 residues.

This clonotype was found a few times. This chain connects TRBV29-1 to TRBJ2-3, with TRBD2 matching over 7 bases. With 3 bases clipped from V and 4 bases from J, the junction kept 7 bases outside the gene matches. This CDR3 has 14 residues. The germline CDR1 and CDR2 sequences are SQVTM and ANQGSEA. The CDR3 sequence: CSVEGGVDADTQYF. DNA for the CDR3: TGCAGCGTTGAGGGAGGGGTCGACGCAGATACGCAGTATTTT.

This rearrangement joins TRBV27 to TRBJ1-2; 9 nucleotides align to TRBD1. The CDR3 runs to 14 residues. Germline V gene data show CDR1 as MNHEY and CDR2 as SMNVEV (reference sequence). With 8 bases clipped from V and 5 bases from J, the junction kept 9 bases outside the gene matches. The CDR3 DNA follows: TGTGCCAGCGCCCTCGGACAGGGGAGATATGGCTACACCTTC. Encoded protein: CASALGQGRYGYTF.